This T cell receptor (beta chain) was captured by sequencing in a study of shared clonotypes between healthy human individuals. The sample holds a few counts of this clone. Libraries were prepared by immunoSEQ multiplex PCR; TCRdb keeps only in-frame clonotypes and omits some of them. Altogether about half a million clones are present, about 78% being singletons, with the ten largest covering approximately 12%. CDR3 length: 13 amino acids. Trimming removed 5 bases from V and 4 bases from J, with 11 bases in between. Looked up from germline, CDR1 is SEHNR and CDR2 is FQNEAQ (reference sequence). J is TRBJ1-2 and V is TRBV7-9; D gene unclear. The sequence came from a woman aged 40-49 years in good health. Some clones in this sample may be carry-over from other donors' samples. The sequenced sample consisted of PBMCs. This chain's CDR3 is CASSLDGIYGYTF. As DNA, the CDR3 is TGTGCCAGCAGCCTGGACGGGATCTATGGCTACACCTTC.